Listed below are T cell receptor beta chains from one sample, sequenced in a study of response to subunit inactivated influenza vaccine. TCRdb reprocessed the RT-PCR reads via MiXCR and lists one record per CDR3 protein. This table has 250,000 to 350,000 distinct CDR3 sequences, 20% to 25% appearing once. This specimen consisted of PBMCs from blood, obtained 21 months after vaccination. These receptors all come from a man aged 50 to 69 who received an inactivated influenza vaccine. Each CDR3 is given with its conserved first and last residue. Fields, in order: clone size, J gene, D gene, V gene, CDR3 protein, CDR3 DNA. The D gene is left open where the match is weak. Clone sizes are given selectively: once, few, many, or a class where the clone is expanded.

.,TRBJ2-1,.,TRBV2,CASRYLPNEQFF,TGTGCCAGCAGGTACCTACCCAATGAGCAGTTCTTC
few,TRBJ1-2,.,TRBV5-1,CASSSQSGGDRYTF,TGCGCCAGCAGCTCCCAATCCGGGGGAGATCGCTACACCTTC
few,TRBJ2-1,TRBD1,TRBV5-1,CASSQAAGGPYNEQFF,TGCGCCAGCAGCCAGGCTGCAGGGGGCCCCTACAATGAGCAGTTCTTC
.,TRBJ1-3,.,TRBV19,CASSTLPGNTIYF,TGTGCCAGTAGTACCCTGCCGGGAAACACCATATATTTT
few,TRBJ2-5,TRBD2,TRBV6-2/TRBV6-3,CASSYVLAGVSETQYF,TGTGCCAGCAGTTACGTACTAGCGGGAGTGTCGGAGACCCAGTACTTC
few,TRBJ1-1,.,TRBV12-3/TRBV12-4,CASSVREAYTEAFF,TGTGCCAGCAGTGTCAGGGAAGCCTACACTGAAGCTTTCTTT
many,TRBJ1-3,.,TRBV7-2,CASSRQSSGNTIYF,TGTGCCAGCAGCCGACAGAGCTCTGGAAACACCATATATTTT
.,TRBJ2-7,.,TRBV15,CATSRDHRTGDSYEQYF,TGTGCCACCAGCAGAGATCACAGGACTGGAGACTCCTACGAGCAGTACTTC
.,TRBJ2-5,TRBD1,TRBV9,CASSGLTGQETQYF,TGTGCCAGCAGCGGCCTGACAGGGCAAGAGACCCAGTACTTC
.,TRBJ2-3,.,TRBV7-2,CASSLFPDTQYF,TGTGCCAGCAGCTTATTTCCAGATACGCAGTATTTT
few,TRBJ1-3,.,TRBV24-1,CATSDSPQGNTIYF,TGTGCCACCAGTGATTCCCCCCAGGGAAACACCATATATTTT
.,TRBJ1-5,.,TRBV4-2,CASSQEQGSNQPQHF,TGTGCCAGCAGCCAAGAACAGGGCTCCAATCAGCCCCAGCATTTT
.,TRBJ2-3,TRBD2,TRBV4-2,CASSQLTSGRADTQYF,TGTGCCAGCAGCCAACTCACTAGCGGGAGGGCTGATACGCAGTATTTT
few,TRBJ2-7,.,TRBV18,CASSSDSYEQYF,TGTGCCAGCTCATCCGACAGCTACGAGCAGTACTTC
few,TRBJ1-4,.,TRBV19,CATRQTGPNEKLFF,TGTGCCACCCGGCAGACAGGCCCTAATGAAAAACTGTTTTTT
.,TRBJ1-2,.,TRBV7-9,CASSHSGGTQGDGYTF,TGTGCCAGCAGCCACAGTGGGGGGACCCAGGGCGATGGCTACACCTTC
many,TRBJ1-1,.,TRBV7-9,CASSLPPGQMNTEAFF,TGTGCCAGCAGCTTACCACCGGGCCAGATGAACACTGAAGCTTTCTTT
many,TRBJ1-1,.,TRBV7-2,CASSRMAGRTEAFF,TGTGCCAGCAGTCGGATGGCGGGTCGGACTGAAGCTTTCTTT
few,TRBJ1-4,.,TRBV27,CASGVRNTGEKLFF,TGTGCCAGCGGGGTCCGTAATACGGGGGAAAAACTGTTTTTT
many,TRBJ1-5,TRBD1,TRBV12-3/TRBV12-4,CASSSTGGGQPQHF,TGTGCCAGCAGTTCAACAGGGGGCGGTCAGCCCCAGCATTTT
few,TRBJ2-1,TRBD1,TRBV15,CATSRRQGAYNEQFF,TGTGCCACCAGCCGCAGACAGGGGGCTTACAATGAGCAGTTCTTC
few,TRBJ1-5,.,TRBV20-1,CSATSLGYSNQPQHF,TGCAGTGCCACATCTCTGGGGTATAGCAATCAGCCCCAGCATTTT
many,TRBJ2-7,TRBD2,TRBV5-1,CASSPGTSGYEQYF,TGTGCCAGCAGCCCAGGGACTAGCGGTTACGAGCAGTACTTC
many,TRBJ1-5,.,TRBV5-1,CASSLGGYSNQPQHF,TGCGCCAGCAGCTTGGGGGGTTATAGCAATCAGCCCCAGCATTTT
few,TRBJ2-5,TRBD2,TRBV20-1,CSARRGPSGSQETQYF,TGCAGTGCTAGAAGGGGTCCTAGCGGATCGCAAGAGACCCAGTACTTC
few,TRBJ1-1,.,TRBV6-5,CASSLTEGTEAFF,TGTGCCAGCAGTTTAACCGAGGGCACTGAAGCTTTCTTT
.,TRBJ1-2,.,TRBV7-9,CASSHPHRERGYTF,TGTGCCAGCAGCCATCCGCACCGTGAACGGGGCTACACCTTC
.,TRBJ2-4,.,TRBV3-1,CASSLGNIQYF,TGTGCCAGCAGCCTCGGGAACATTCAGTACTTC
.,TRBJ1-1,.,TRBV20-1,CSAAGTTNTEAFF,TGCAGTGCTGCCGGGACAACTAACACTGAAGCTTTCTTT
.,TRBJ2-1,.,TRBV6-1,CASRFSRSYNEQFF,TGTGCCAGCAGGTTCAGTCGTTCCTACAATGAGCAGTTCTTC
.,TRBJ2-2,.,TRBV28,CASKTVNTGELFF,TGTGCCAGCAAAACAGTAAACACCGGGGAGCTGTTTTTT
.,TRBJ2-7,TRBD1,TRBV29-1,CSGSGGQGGGEQYF,TGCAGCGGCTCAGGGGGACAGGGGGGCGGGGAGCAGTACTTC
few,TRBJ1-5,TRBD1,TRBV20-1,CSARELRTGGGQPQHF,TGCAGTGCTAGAGAACTCCGAACAGGGGGCGGACAGCCCCAGCATTTT
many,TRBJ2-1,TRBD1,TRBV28,CASKPTGGAYNEQFF,TGTGCCAGCAAACCCACAGGGGGCGCTTACAATGAGCAGTTCTTC
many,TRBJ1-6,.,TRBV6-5,CASSYSSGDYSPLHF,TGTGCCAGCAGTTACTCAAGCGGGGATTATTCCCCCCTCCACTTT
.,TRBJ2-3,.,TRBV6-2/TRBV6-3,CASSYSTVADTQYF,TGTGCCAGCAGTTACTCGACAGTGGCAGATACGCAGTATTTT
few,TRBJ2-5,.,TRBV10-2,CASMPEGGGETQYF,TGCGCCAGCATGCCGGAGGGTGGAGGAGAGACCCAGTACTTC
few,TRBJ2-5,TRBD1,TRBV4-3,CASSQEDRGSETQYF,TGCGCCAGCAGCCAAGAGGACAGGGGCTCGGAGACCCAGTACTTC
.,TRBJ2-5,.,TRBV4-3,CASSHDDRARGETQYF,TGCGCCAGCAGCCATGACGACAGGGCGCGGGGGGAGACCCAGTACTTC
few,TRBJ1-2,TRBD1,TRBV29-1,CSVVPTGNYGYTF,TGCAGCGTTGTGCCGACAGGGAACTATGGCTACACCTTC
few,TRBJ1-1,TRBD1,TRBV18,CASSPMTGLSTEAFF,TGTGCCAGCTCACCGATGACAGGGCTGAGCACTGAAGCTTTCTTT